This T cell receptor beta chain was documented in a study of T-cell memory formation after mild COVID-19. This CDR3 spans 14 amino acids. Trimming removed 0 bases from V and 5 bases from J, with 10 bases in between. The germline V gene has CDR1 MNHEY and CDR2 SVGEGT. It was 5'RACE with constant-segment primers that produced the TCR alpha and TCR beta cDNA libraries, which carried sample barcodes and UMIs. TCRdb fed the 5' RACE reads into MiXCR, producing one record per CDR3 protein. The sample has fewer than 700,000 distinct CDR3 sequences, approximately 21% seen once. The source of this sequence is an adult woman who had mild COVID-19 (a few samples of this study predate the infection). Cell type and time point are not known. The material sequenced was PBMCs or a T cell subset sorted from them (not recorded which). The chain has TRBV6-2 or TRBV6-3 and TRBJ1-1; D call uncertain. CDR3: CASSYSSRATEAFF. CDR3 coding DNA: TGTGCCAGCAGTTACTCTAGCCGGGCAACTGAAGCTTTCTTT.